Sequencing of this T cell receptor (beta chain) was carried out in a study of spatial heterogeneity in lung cancer. The CDR3 contains 16 residues. Trimming cost V 0 bases and J 2 bases, with 13 bases left between them. This clonotype was counted between two and nine times. TCRdb used MiXCR to reprocess the 5' RACE reads, holding one entry per CDR3 protein. The sample yields 55,000 to 70,000 distinct CDR3 sequences, roughly 6.4% seen once. Time point of the sample: sample taken at primary tumor resection. This TCR was sampled from a female donor with early-stage non-small cell lung cancer. The input for sequencing was PBMCs, taken at surgery. The chain recombines TRBV12-3 or TRBV12-4 with TRBJ1-2, with D perhaps TRBD1 (5 bases). The CDR3 nucleotides read TGTGCCAGCAGTTTAGCGCTGGGGGGGATGAACTATGGCTACACCTTC. Translation gives CASSLALGGMNYGYTF.